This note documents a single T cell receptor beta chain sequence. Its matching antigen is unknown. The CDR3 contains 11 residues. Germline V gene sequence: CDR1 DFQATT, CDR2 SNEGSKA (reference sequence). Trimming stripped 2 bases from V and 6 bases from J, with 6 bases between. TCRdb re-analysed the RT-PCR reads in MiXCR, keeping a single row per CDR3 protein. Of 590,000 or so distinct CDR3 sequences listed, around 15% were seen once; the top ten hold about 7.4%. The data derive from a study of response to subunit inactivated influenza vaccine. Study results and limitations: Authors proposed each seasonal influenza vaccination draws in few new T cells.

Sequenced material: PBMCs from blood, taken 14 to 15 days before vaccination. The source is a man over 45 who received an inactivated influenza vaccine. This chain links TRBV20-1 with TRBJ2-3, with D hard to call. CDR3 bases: TGCAGTGCTAGAATACAGGATACGCAGTATTTT. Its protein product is CSARIQDTQYF.